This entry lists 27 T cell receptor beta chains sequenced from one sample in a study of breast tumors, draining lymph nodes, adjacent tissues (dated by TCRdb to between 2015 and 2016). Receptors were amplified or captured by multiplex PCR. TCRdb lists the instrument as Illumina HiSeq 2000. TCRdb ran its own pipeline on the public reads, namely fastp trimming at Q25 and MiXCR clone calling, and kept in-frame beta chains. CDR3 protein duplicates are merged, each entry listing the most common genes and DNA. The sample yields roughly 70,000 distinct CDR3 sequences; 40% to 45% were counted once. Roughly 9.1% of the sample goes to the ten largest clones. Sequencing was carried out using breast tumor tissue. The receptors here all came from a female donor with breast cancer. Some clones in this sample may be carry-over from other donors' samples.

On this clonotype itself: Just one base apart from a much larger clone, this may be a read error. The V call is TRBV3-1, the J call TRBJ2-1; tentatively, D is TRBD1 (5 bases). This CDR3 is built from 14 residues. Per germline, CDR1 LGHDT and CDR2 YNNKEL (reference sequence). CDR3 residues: CASSPDSGYNVQFF. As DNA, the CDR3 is TGTGCCAGCAGCCCCGACAGTGGATACAATGTGCAGTTCTTC.

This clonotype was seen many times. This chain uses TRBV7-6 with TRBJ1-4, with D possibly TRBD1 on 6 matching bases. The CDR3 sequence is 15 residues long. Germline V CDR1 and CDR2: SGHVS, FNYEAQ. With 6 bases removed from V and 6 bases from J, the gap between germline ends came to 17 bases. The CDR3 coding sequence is TGTGCCAGCAGTCCCAGGGTGAAGGGGGATGAAAAACTGTTTTTT. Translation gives CASSPRVKGDEKLFF.

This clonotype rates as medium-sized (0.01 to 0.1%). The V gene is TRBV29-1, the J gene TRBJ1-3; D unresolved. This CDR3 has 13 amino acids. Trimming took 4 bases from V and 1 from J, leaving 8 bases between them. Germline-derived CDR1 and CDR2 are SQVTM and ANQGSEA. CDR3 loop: CSVGYSSGNTIYF. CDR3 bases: TGCAGCGTTGGATATTCTTCTGGAAACACCATATATTTT.

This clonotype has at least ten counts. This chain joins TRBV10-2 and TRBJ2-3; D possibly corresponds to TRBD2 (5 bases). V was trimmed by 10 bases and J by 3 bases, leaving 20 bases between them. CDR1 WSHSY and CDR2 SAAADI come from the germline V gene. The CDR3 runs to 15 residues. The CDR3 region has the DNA TGCGCCACCACTAAGCCCGGGAAATCGACAGATACGCAGTATTTT. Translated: CATTKPGKSTDTQYF.

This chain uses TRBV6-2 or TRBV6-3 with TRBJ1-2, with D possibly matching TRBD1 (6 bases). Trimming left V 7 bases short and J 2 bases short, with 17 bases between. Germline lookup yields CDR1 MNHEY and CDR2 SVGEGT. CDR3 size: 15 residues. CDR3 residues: CASTGGRQLNYGYTF. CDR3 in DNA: TGTGCCAGCACTGGGGGCAGGCAACTCAACTATGGCTACACCTTC.

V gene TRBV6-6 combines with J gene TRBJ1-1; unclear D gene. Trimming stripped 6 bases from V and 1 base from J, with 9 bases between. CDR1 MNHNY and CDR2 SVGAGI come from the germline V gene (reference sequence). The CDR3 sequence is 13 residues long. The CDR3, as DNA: TGTGCCAGCAGATTATGGGGGAACACTGAAGCTTTCTTT. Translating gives CASRLWGNTEAFF.

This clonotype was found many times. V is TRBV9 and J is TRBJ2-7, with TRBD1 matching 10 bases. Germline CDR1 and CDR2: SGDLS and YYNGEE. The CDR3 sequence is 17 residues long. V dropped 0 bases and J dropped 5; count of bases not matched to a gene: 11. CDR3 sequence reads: CASSVANWGQGMDEQYF. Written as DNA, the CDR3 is TGTGCCAGCAGCGTAGCCAATTGGGGACAGGGGATGGACGAGCAGTACTTC.

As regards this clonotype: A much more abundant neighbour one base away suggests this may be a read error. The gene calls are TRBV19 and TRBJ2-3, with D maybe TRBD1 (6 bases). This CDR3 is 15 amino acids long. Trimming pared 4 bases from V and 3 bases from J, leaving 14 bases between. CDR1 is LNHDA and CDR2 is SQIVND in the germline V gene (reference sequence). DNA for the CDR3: TGTGCCAGTAGTAGGGTGGGGGCCAGGACAGATACGCAGTATTTT. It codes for CASSRVGARTDTQYF. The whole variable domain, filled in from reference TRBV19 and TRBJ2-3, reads DGGITQSPKYLFRKEGQNVTLSCEQNLNHDAMYWYRQDPGQGLRLIYYSQIVNDFQKGDIAEGYSVSREKKESFPLTVTSAQKNPTAFYLCASSRVGARTDTQYFGPGTRLTVL.

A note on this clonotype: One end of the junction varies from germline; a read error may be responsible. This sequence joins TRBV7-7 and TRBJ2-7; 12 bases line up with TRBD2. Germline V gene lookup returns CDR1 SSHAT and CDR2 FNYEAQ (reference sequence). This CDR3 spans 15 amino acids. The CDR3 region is CASSPGLAGTYEQYF. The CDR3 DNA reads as TGTGCTAGCAGCCCGGGACTAGCGGGCACCTACGAGCAGTACTTC.

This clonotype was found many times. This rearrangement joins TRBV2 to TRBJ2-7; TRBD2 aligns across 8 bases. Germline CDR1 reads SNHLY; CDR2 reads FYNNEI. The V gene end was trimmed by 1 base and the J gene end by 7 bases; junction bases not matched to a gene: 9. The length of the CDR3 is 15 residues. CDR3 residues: CASSEDGAGVGEQYF. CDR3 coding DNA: TGTGCCAGCAGTGAAGACGGAGCGGGAGTGGGGGAGCAGTACTTC.

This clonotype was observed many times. The CDR3 loop reads CASSGLQGRDGYTF. DNA for the CDR3: TGTGCCAGCAGTGGATTACAGGGACGAGATGGCTACACCTTC. The chain joins TRBV25-1 to TRBJ1-2; TRBD1 is a possible D gene (6 bases). Deletions cut 4 bases from V and 6 bases from J, with 15 bases between. This CDR3 spans 14 amino acids. The germline CDR1 and CDR2 sequences are MGHDK and SYGVNS.

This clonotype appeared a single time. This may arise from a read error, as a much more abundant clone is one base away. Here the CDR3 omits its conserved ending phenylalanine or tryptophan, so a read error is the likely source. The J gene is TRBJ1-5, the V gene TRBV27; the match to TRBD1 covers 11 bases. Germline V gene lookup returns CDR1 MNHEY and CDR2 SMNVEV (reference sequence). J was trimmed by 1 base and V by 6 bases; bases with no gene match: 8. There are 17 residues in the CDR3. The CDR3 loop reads CASRLGQGAASNQPQHL. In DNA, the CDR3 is TGTGCCAGCAGGCTCGGACAGGGGGCCGCAAGCAATCAGCCCCAGCATCTT.

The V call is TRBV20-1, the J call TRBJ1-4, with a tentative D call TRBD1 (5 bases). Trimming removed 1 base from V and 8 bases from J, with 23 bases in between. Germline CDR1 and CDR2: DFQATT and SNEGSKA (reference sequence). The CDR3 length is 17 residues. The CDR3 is CSARGQGRVPSGEKLFF. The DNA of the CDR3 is TGCAGTGCTAGAGGCCAGGGTAGGGTCCCAAGTGGGGAAAAACTGTTTTTT.

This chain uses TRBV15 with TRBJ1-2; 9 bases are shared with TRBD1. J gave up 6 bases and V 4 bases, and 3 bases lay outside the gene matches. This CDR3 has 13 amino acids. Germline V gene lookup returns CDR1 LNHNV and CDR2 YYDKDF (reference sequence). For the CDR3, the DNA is TGTGCCACCAGCACAAGACAGGGGGATGGCTACACCTTC. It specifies CATSTRQGDGYTF.

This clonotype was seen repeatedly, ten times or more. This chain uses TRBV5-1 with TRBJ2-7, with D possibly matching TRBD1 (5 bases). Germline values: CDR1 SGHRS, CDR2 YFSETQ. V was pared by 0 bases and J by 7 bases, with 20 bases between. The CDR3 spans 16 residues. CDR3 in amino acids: CASSLAGREGFREQYF. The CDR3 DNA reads TGCGCCAGCAGCTTGGCGGGCAGGGAAGGCTTTAGGGAGCAGTACTTC.

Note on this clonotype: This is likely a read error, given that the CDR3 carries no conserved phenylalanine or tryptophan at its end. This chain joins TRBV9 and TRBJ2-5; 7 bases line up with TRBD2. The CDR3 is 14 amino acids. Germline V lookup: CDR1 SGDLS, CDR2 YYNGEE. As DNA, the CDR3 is TGTGCCAGCAGCGTACGGGGAGGGCGGGAGATCCAGTACCTC. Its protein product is CASSVRGGREIQYL.

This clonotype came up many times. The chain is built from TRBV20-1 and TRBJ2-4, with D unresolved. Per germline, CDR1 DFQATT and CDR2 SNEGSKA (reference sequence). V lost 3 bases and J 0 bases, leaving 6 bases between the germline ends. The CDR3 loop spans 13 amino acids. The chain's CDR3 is CSAREIAKNIQYF. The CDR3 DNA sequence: TGCAGTGCTAGGGAGATAGCCAAAAACATTCAGTACTTC.

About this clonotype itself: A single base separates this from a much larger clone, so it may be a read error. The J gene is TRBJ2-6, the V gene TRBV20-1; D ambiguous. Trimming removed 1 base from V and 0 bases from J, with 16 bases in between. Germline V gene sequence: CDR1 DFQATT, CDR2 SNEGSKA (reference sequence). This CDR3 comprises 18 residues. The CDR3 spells CSARALMGAASGANVLTF. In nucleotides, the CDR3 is TGCAGTGCTAGAGCCTTGATGGGCGCGGCCTCTGGGGCCAACGTCCTGACTTTC.

CDR3 loop: CASSEGTRSHEHF. The CDR3, as DNA: TGTGCCAGCAGTGAAGGGACTAGAAGCCACGAGCATTTT. The V gene is TRBV12-3 or TRBV12-4, the J gene TRBJ1-5, with a weak D call TRBD1 (5 bases). This CDR3 is built from 13 residues. Trimming took 5 bases from V and 14 from J, leaving 19 bases between them.

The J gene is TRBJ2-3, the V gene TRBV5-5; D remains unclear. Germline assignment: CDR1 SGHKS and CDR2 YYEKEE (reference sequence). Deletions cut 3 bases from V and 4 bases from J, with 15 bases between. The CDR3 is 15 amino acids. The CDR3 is CASSSEVTWADTQYF. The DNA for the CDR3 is TGTGCCAGCAGCTCGGAAGTGACCTGGGCAGATACGCAGTATTTT.

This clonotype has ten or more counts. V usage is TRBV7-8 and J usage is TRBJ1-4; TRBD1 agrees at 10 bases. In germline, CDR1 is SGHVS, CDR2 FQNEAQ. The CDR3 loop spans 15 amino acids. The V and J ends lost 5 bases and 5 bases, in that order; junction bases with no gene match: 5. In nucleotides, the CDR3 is TGTGCCAGCAGCGACCGGGACAGGGGCAATGAAAAACTGTTTTTT. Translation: CASSDRDRGNEKLFF.

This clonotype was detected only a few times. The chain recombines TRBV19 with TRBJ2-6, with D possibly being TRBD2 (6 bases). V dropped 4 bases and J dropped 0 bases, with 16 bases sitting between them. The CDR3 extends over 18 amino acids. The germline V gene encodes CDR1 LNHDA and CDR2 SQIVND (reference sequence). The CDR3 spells CASSRVGGASSGANVLTF. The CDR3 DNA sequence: TGTGCCAGTAGTAGGGTGGGGGGTGCATCCTCTGGGGCCAACGTCCTGACTTTC.

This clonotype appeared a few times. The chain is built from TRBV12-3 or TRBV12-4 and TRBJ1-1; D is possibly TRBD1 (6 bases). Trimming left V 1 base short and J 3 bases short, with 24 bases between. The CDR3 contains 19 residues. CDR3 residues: CASSLEVWYRDSGDTEAFF. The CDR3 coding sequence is TGTGCCAGCAGTTTAGAGGTTTGGTACAGGGACTCTGGAGACACTGAAGCTTTCTTT.

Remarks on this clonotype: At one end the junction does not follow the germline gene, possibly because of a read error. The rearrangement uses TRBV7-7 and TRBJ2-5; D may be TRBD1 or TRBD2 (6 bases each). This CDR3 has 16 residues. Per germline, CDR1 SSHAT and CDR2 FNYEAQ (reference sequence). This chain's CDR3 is CASSLATGAGLETQYF. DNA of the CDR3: TGTGCTAGCAGCTTAGCTACGGGGGCAGGGCTAGAGACCCAGTACTTC. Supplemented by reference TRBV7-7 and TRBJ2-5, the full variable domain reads GAGVSQSPRYKVTKRGQDVTLRCDPISSHATLYWYQQALGQGPEFLTYFNYEAQPDKSGLPSDRFSAERPEGSISTLTIQRTEQRDSAMYRCASSLATGAGLETQYFGPGTRLLVL.

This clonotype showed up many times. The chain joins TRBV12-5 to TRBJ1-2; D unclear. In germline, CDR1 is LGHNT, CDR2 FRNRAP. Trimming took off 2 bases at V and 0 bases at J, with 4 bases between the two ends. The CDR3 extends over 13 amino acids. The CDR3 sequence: CASGLSTNYGYTF. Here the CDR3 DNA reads TGTGCTAGTGGTTTGAGTACTAACTATGGCTACACCTTC.

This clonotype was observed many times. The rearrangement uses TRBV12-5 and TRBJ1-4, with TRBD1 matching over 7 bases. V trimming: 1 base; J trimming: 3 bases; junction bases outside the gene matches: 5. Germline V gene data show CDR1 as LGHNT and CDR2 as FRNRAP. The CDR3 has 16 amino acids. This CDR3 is CASGLEQGRSNEKLFF. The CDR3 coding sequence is TGTGCTAGTGGTTTGGAACAGGGGCGCTCTAATGAAAAACTGTTTTTT.

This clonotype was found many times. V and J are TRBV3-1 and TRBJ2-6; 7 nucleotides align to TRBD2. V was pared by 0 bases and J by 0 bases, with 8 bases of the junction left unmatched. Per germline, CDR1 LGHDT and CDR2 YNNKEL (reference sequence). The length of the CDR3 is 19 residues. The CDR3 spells CASSQDRGLLPSGANVLTF. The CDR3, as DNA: TGTGCCAGCAGCCAAGATAGGGGACTACTACCCTCTGGGGCCAACGTCCTGACTTTC.